These T cell receptor beta chains were read from a single sample in a study of OX40 agonist ivuxolimab in advanced cancers. Only in-frame clones appear in the TCRdb table, and some are missing; sequencing was by immunoSEQ multiplex PCR. The data contain 65,000 to 90,000 clones, roughly nine tenths of them singletons. Sample: CD4+ or CD8+ T cells sorted from blood, taken in a trial of the OX40 agonist ivuxolimab. Receptors originate from an adult with an advanced solid tumor such as melanoma, head and neck, liver or kidney cancer. The CDR3 runs from the conserved cysteine through the conserved F or W.

j_gene	v_gene	len	CDR3aa
TRBJ2-3	TRBV11-2	14	CASSFGGTTDTQYF
TRBJ1-4	TRBV19	16	CASSTPSSGVREKLFF
TRBJ1-1	TRBV27	14	CASSLHQSNTEAFF
TRBJ2-4	TRBV6-1	14	CASREGTSKNIQYF
TRBJ2-7	TRBV6-1	13	CASGASGGHEQYF
TRBJ1-3	TRBV29-1	12	CSVRVGGNTIYF
TRBJ1-2	TRBV7-9	13	CASSYTGGIGYTF
TRBJ1-3	TRBV19	16	CASTDDSVSSGNTIYF
TRBJ1-5	TRBV6-1	12	CASRNPNQPQHF
TRBJ1-1	TRBV6-5	12	CASRLGGTEAFF
TRBJ2-1	TRBV9	17	CASSVGGAGGLYNEQFF
TRBJ2-2	TRBV5-6	16	CASSSYQRAYTGELFF
TRBJ2-5	TRBV7-8	14	CASSSWTGQETQYF
TRBJ2-3	TRBV28	12	CASSSTVDTQYF
TRBJ1-3	TRBV5-6	13	CASSFVGVNTIYF
TRBJ2-7	TRBV18	15	CASSPMAGQAYEQYF
TRBJ2-7	TRBV7-9	13	CASSRGEGFEQYF
TRBJ1-4	TRBV5-4	13	CASSAGVAGKLFF
TRBJ1-2	TRBV2	14	CASSGDRGKIGYTF
TRBJ1-2	TRBV6-1	15	CASSEETAPNYGYTF
TRBJ1-2	TRBV6-5	12	CASSSGLAGYTF
TRBJ1-5	TRBV30	13	CACGTISGQPQHF
TRBJ1-4	TRBV4-3	17	CASSQDRQAQRGEKLFF
TRBJ1-2	TRBV6-5	15	CASRNQGVSGYGYTF
TRBJ1-2	TRBV7-9	15	CASSLSSGTANGYTF
TRBJ2-6	TRBV4-2	17	CASSQDRQTTGANVLTF
TRBJ2-4	TRBV21-1	17	CASSKEKAGEAKNIQYF
TRBJ2-7	TRBV27	16	CASSTSRASTFYEQYF
TRBJ2-1	TRBV18	15	CASSPPAGILGEQFF
TRBJ2-4	TRBV9	15	CASSVEQGVGDIQYF
TRBJ2-1	TRBV2	11	CASILVNEQFF
TRBJ1-1	TRBV9	13	CASSREDNTEAFF
TRBJ1-2	TRBV4-3	16	CASSQGDRDSFGGYTF
TRBJ1-3	TRBV28	12	CASSVLGNTIYF
TRBJ1-1	TRBV6-5	14	CASSYSGGDTEAFF
TRBJ2-7	TRBV5-1	15	CASSLDGQGTYEQYF
TRBJ2-1	TRBV9	19	CASTTTYRAATNSYNEQFF
TRBJ1-1	TRBV6-5	13	CASSYSGTVEAFF
TRBJ2-2	TRBV19	16	CASGPRTSGSSGELFF
TRBJ1-1	TRBV2	17	CASSETVAGGGNTEAFF
TRBJ2-7	TRBV5-6	16	CASSPPGLAVSYEQYF
TRBJ1-1	TRBV27	14	CASSFRLLNTEAFF
TRBJ1-5	TRBV9	13	CASSANEDQPQHF
TRBJ2-1	TRBV5-1	11	CASRFDNEQFF
TRBJ2-5	TRBV2	12	CASKFRGETQYF
TRBJ2-1	TRBV25-1	12	CASNPDRGRLFF
TRBJ2-1	TRBV10-1	18	CASSDLGLAGSSYNEQFF
TRBJ1-1	TRBV15	13	CATSRVKNTEAFF
TRBJ2-3	TRBV7-9	11	CASSPQDTQYF
TRBJ2-7	TRBV18	13	CASSPTGGPEQYF
TRBJ2-5	TRBV15	16	CATRDGGGPSQETQYF
TRBJ2-5	TRBV6-6	12	CASSYAQETQYF
TRBJ1-5	TRBV6-5	13	CASSVQGNQPQHF
TRBJ1-6	TRBV28	16	CASRMEGRTNNSPLHF
TRBJ1-3	TRBV7-8	12	CASSISGNTIYF
TRBJ2-1	TRBV4-3	15	CASSQEGFSYNEQFF
TRBJ2-3	TRBV27	16	CASRSRGAPSTDTQYF
TRBJ2-2	TRBV2	15	CASRRQGQNTGELFF
TRBJ1-1	TRBV10-3	14	CAIRETRGNTEAFF